This T cell receptor beta chain was sequenced for a study of blood T cells in healthy people across ages. Study background: Template switching retrieved approximately one barcoded beta molecule for each two T cells.

A J-beta primer mix and a sample-barcoded 5' primer were used in a second PCR of about 7 to 12 cycles. TCRdb passed the 5' RACE reads through MiXCR, listing each CDR3 protein once. The sample lists about 800,000 distinct CDR3 sequences, 58% occurring once. Each donor supplied 7.5 to 10 milliliters of peripheral blood. This clonotype was seen once. The CDR3 spans 15 residues. V lost 5 bases and J 8 bases, leaving 21 bases between the germline ends. The sequence was obtained from a young man in good health. This chain joins TRBV12-3 or TRBV12-4 and TRBJ1-2; D possibly corresponds to TRBD1 (5 bases). The specimen was blood. This CDR3 reads CASSRGGKMGGGYTF. For the CDR3, the DNA is TGTGCCAGCAGTCGAGGCGGAAAAATGGGGGGGGGCTACACCTTC.